A selection of T cell receptor beta chains follows, all from one sample in a study of T cell repertoires in cytomegalovirus infection. TCRdb re-analysed the reads in MiXCR, keeping a single row per CDR3 protein. This repertoire shows some 200,000 distinct CDR3 sequences, approximately 38% found once; its top ten account for approximately 60%. Their target antigens are unknown. This specimen was CD8+ T cells from cultured PBMCs, taken from culture after CMV antigen stimulation. The receptor set was obtained from a human donor in good health (CMV status not recorded). Some clones in this sample may be carry-over from other donors' samples. Both conserved end residues are part of each CDR3. The D gene is left open where the match is weak. Clone size is given for some rows only: seen once, a few or many times, or a class if the clone is expanded.

>TRBV27|.|.|TRBJ2-3
TGTGCCAGCAGTTACAGAGCCCGAGAGGCAGATACGAAGTATTTT
CASSYRAREADTKYF
>TRBV7-3|.|.|TRBJ2-1
TGTGCCAGCAGCCGCAGTGGCTCCGATGAGCAGTTCTTC
CASSRSGSDEQFF
>TRBV20-1|.|.|TRBJ1-4
TGCAGTGCTAGAGACGGCGCCAGCGCAACTAATGAAAAACTGTTTTTT
CSARDGASATNEKLFF
>TRBV7-3|.|.|TRBJ2-2
TGTGCCAGCAGCTTAAAAGCCGGGGAGCTGTTTTTT
CASSLKAGELFF
>TRBV15|.|.|TRBJ2-5
TGTGCCACCAGCAGAGAGGGGAACGGATGGGAGACCCAGTACTTC
CATSREGNGWETQYF
>TRBV7-4|.|.|TRBJ2-5
TGTGCCAGCACCCCTAAGTATGGAAAGGGGACCAAGTACTTC
CASTPKYGKGTKYF
>TRBV28|.|.|TRBJ2-3
TGTGCCAGCGTAGACCGGGACCCCGCCACAGATACGCAGTATTTT
CASVDRDPATDTQYF
>TRBV11-2|few|.|TRBJ1-1
TGTGCCAGCAGCATTTGGGGGCAGGGAAGCACTGAAGCTTTCTTT
CASSIWGQGSTEAFF
>TRBV4-2|.|TRBD2|TRBJ2-1
TGTGCCAGCAGCCAAGAACGGACTAGCTCCAATGAGCAGTTCTTC
CASSQERTSSNEQFF
>TRBV29-1|.|.|TRBJ2-6
TGCAGCGTTTCTCAGATTGGGGCCAACGTCCTGACTTTC
CSVSQIGANVLTF
>TRBV9|.|TRBD1|TRBJ1-6
TGTGCCAGCAGCTTTCAATCGACAGGGGCAAATTCACCCCTCCACTTT
CASSFQSTGANSPLHF
>TRBV12-5|once|.|TRBJ2-3
TGTGCTAGTGTCTCCCCTCTAAGAGATACGCAGTATTTT
CASVSPLRDTQYF
>TRBV7-2|.|.|TRBJ2-1
TGTGCCAGCAGCCTGCGAGGGGAGTACAGGGCCCCCGGCAATGAGCAGTTCTTC
CASSLRGEYRAPGNEQFF
>TRBV12-5|few|.|TRBJ1-1
TGTGCTAGTGGTTTCGGGAGGACGGAGAACACTGAAGCTTTCTTT
CASGFGRTENTEAFF
>TRBV6-1|.|.|TRBJ2-7
TGTGCCACCACCGTAGAGGGAATAGCGGAATCCTACGAGCAGTACTTC
CATTVEGIAESYEQYF
>TRBV7-8|few|.|TRBJ2-1
TGTGCCAGCAGCTTAGGTGTGGATGAGCAGTTCTTC
CASSLGVDEQFF
>TRBV28|few|TRBD1|TRBJ2-5
TGTGCCAGCAGTCAATATAGGGACAGGGGACAAGAGACCCAGTACTTC
CASSQYRDRGQETQYF
>TRBV7-8|few|TRBD2|TRBJ2-2
TGTGCCAGCAGCTCCCGGACTAGCGGGACGAACACCGGGGAGCTGTTTTTT
CASSSRTSGTNTGELFF
>TRBV27|.|.|TRBJ2-7
TGTGCCAGCAGTTTGGGGGGACGGGACTACGAGCAGTACTTC
CASSLGGRDYEQYF
>TRBV12-3/TRBV12-4|few|.|TRBJ1-2
TGTGCCAGCAGTTTAGATCGGAGGGAGGGTGACTATGGCTACACCTTC
CASSLDRREGDYGYTF
>TRBV7-9|many|.|TRBJ2-7
TGTGCCAGCAGCCCGCCGGGCCAAGAGCAGTACTTC
CASSPPGQEQYF
>TRBV27|.|TRBD1|TRBJ2-3
TGTGCCAGCAGTTTAATACCAACAGGGGGAGATACGCAGTATTTT
CASSLIPTGGDTQYF
>TRBV10-3|few|TRBD2|TRBJ2-1
TGTGCCATCAGTGAGTCCCGAGATAGCGGGGTTCTCCCGCCCCCCTACAATGAGCAGTTCTTC
CAISESRDSGVLPPPYNEQFF
>TRBV27|.|TRBD1|TRBJ2-3
TGTGCCAGCAGATTCAGGGGGCCAGATACGCAGTATTTT
CASRFRGPDTQYF
>TRBV19|.|TRBD2|TRBJ2-5
TGTGCCAGTATCTGGACTAGCAGAAAGGAGACCCAGTACTTC
CASIWTSRKETQYF
>TRBV13|few|.|TRBJ2-7
TGTGCCAGCAGCTTTGGGGAAAACTACGAGCAGTACTTC
CASSFGENYEQYF
>TRBV7-6|few|.|TRBJ2-5
TGTGCCAGCAGCTTAGAGTGGCCAGAAGAGACCCAGTACTTC
CASSLEWPEETQYF
>TRBV7-3|.|TRBD2|TRBJ2-1
TGTGCCAGCAGCCCCACTAGCGGGGGGGCGAATGAGCAGTTCTTC
CASSPTSGGANEQFF
>TRBV5-8|.|.|TRBJ2-7
TGTGCCAGCAGCTTCGGACGGCTGGGCTACGAGCAGTACTTC
CASSFGRLGYEQYF
>TRBV6-5|.|.|TRBJ1-1
TGTGCCAGCAGTCCTTCGGGCCCTAACACTGAAGCTTTCTTT
CASSPSGPNTEAFF
>TRBV12-3/TRBV12-4|.|TRBD1|TRBJ1-4
TGTGCCAGCAGGCGGGACAGGGACGAGGTAGAAAAACTGTTTTTT
CASRRDRDEVEKLFF